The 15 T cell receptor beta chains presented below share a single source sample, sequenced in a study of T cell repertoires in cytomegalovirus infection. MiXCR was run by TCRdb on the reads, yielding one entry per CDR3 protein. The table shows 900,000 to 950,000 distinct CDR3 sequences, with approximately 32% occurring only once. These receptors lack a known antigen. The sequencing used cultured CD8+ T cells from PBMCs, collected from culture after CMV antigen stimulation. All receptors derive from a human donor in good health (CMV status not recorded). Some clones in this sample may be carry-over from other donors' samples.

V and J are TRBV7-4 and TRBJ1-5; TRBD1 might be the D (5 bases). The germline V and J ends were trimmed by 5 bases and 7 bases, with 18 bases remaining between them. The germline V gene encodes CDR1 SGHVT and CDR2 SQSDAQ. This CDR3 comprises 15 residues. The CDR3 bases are TGTGCCAGCAGCCAGGCCCCAGGGATCACCCAGCCCCAGCATTTT. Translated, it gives CASSQAPGITQPQHF. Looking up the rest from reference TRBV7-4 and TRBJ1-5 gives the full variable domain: GAGVSQSPRYKVAKRGRDVALRCDSISGHVTLYWYRQTLGQGSEVLTYSQSDAQRDKSGRPSGRFSAERPERSVSTLKIQRTEQGDSAVYLCASSQAPGITQPQHFGDGTRLSIL.

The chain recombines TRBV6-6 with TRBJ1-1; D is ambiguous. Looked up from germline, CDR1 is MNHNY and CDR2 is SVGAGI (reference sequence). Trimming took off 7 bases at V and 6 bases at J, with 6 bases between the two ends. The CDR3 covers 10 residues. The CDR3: CASKYAEAFF. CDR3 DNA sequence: TGTGCCAGCAAGTACGCTGAAGCTTTCTTT.

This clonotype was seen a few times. CDR3 sequence reads: CASAWGDSGNYGYTF. The CDR3 nucleotides read TGTGCCAGCGCCTGGGGGGACAGCGGGAACTATGGCTACACCTTC. This sequence joins TRBV28 and TRBJ1-2; 7 nucleotides agree with TRBD1. V was clipped by 8 bases and J by 2 bases; unmatched bases: 11. Germline CDR1 and CDR2: MDHEN and SYDVKM. This CDR3 contains 15 residues.

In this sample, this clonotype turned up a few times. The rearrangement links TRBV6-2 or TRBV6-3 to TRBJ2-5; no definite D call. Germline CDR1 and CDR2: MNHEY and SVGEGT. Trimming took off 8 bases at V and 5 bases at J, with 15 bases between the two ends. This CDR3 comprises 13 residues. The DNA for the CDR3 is TGTGCCAGCGGCAGTCTGGGGTGGGAGACCCAGTACTTC. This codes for CASGSLGWETQYF.

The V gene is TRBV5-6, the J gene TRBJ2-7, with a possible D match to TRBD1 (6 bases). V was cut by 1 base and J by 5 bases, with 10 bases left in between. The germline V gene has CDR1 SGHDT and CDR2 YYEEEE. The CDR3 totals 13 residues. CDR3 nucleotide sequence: TGTGCCAGCAGCTTGACAGGGCCCGACGAGCAGTACTTC. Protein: CASSLTGPDEQYF. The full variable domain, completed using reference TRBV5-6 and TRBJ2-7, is DAGVTQSPTHLIKTRGQQVTLRCSPKSGHDTVSWYQQALGQGPQFIFQYYEEEERQRGNFPDRFSGHQFPNYSSELNVNALLLGDSALYLCASSLTGPDEQYFGPGTRLTVT.

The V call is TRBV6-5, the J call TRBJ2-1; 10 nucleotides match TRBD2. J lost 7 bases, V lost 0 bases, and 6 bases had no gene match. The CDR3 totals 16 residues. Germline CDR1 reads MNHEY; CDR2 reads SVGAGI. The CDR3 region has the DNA TGTGCCAGCAGTTACTCGAGCGGGGGGGCCGTAAATGAGCAGTTCTTC. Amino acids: CASSYSSGGAVNEQFF.

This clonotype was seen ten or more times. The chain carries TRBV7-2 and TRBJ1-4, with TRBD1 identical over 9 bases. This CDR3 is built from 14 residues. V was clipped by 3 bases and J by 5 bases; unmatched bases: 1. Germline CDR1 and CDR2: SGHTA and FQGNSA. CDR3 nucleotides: TGTGCCAGCAGCTTCGGGACAGGGAATGAAAAACTGTTTTTT. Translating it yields CASSFGTGNEKLFF.

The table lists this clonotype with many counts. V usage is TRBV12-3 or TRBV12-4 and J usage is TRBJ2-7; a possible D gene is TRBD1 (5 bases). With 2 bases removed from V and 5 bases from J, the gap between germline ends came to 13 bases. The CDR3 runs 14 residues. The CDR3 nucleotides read TGTGCCAGCAGTTTATGGGGTCAGGGCGACGAGCAGTACGTC. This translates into CASSLWGQGDEQYV.

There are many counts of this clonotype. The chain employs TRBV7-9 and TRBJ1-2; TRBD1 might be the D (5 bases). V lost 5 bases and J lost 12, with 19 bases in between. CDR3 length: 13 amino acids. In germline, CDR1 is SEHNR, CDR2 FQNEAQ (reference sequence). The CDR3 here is CASSAPGTPWDTF. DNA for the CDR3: TGTGCCAGCAGCGCTCCCGGGACCCCTTGGGACACCTTC.

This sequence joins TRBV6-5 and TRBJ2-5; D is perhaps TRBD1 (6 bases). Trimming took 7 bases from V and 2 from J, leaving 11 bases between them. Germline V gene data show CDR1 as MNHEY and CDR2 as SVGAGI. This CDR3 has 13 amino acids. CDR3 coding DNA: TGTGCCAGCACCCCCGGGACACAAGAGACCCAGTACTTC. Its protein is CASTPGTQETQYF.

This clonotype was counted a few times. CDR3 sequence (DNA): TGTGCCACCAGCAGAGATTTGACAGACTACGAGCAGTACGTC. It specifies CATSRDLTDYEQYV. The chain carries TRBV15 and TRBJ2-7; the D gene is possibly TRBD1 (5 bases). This CDR3 region has 14 residues. Germline V gene data show CDR1 as LNHNV and CDR2 as YYDKDF (reference sequence). V dropped 0 bases and J dropped 3 bases, with 9 bases sitting between them.

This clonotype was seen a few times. This CDR3 reads CASSQGTGVVLTYEQYF. The CDR3 DNA is TGCGCCAGCAGCCAAGGGACAGGGGTCGTCCTGACCTACGAGCAGTACTTC. This chain joins TRBV4-1 and TRBJ2-7; 9 bases match TRBD1. The germline V gene has CDR1 MGHRA and CDR2 YSYEKL. There are 17 residues in the CDR3. The J segment lost 2 bases and the V segment lost 1 base, leaving 9 bases of the junction unmatched.

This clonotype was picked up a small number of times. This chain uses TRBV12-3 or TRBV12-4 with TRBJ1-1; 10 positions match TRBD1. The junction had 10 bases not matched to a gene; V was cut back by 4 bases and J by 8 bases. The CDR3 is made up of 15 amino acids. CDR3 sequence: CASSSQAGTGEEAFF. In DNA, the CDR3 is TGTGCCAGCAGTTCCCAGGCCGGGACAGGGGAAGAAGCTTTCTTT.

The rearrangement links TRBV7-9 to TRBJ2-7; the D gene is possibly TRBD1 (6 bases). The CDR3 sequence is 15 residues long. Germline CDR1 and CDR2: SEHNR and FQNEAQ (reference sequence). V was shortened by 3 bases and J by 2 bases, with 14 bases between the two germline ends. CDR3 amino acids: CASSFQGSRAYEQYF. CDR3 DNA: TGTGCCAGCAGCTTTCAGGGGTCAAGAGCCTACGAGCAGTACTTC.

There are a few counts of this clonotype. As DNA, the CDR3 is TGTGCCAGCAGTTCCGACCCGACAGGGGCCAACACTGAAGCTTTCTTT. As protein: CASSSDPTGANTEAFF. The genes are TRBV27 and TRBJ1-1; 8 nucleotides line up with TRBD1. The CDR3 consists of 16 residues. J gave up 2 bases and V 4 bases, and 9 bases lay outside the gene matches. Germline CDR1 is MNHEY and CDR2 is SMNVEV (reference sequence).